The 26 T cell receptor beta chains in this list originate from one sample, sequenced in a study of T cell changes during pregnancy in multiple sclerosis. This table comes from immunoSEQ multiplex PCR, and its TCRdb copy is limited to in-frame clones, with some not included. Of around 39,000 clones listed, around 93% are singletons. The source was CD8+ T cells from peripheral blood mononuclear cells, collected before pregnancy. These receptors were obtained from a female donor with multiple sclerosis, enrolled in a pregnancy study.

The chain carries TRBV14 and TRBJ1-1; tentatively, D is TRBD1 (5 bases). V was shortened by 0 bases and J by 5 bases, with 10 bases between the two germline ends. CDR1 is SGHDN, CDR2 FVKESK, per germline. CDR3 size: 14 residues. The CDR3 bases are TGTGCCAGCAGCCAAGAGGAAGCAGGGACTGAAGCTTTCTTT. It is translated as CASSQEEAGTEAFF.

This chain's CDR3 is CASSRRGQGLSNYGYTF. The CDR3 DNA reads TGTGCCAGCAGCCGGCGGGGACAGGGTTTGTCCAACTATGGCTACACCTTC. This chain connects TRBV5-4 to TRBJ1-2; 9 bases line up with TRBD1. The CDR3 consists of 17 residues. Trimming at V came to 4 bases and at J to 2 bases, leaving 12 bases not matched to a gene. The germline V gene encodes CDR1 SGHNT and CDR2 YYREEE (reference sequence). Filled out from reference TRBV5-4 and TRBJ1-2, the complete variable domain reads ETGVTQSPTHLIKTRGQQVTLRCSSQSGHNTVSWYQQALGQGPQFIFQYYREEENGRGNFPPRFSGLQFPNYSSELNVNALELDDSALYLCASSRRGQGLSNYGYTFGSGTRLTVV.

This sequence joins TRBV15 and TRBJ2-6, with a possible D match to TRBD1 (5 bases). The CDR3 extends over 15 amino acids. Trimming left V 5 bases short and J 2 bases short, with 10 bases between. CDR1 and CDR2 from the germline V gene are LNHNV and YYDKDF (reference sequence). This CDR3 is CATSAEDTGANVLTF. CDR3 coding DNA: TGTGCCACCAGCGCCGAGGACACTGGGGCCAACGTCCTGACTTTC.

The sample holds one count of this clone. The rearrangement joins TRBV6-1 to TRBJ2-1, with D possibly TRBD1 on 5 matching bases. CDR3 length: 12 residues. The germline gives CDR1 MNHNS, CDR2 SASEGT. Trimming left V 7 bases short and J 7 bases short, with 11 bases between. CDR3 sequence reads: CASITAGNEQFF. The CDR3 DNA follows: TGTGCCAGCATTACAGCAGGGAATGAGCAGTTCTTC.

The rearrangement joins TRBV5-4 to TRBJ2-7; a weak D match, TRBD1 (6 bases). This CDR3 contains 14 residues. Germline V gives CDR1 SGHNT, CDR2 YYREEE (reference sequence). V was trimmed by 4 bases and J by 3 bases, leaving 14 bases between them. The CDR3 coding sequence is TGTGCCAGCAGCCCAATAAGGGGGAACTACGAGCAGTACTTC. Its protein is CASSPIRGNYEQYF. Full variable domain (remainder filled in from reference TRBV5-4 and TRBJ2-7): ETGVTQSPTHLIKTRGQQVTLRCSSQSGHNTVSWYQQALGQGPQFIFQYYREEENGRGNFPPRFSGLQFPNYSSELNVNALELDDSALYLCASSPIRGNYEQYFGPGTRLTVT.

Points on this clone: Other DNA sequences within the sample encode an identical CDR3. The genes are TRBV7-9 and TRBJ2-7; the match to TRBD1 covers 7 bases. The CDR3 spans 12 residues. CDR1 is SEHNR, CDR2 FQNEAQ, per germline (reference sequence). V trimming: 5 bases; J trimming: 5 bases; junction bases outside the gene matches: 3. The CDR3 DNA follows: TGTGCCAGCAGCCTTGACAGGGACGAGCAGTACTTC. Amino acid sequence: CASSLDRDEQYF.

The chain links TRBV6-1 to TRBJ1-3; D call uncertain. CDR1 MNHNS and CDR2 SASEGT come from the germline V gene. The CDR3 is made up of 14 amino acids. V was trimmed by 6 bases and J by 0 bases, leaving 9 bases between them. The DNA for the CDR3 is TGTGCCAGCAGCGCGGGAGGCTCTGGAAACACCATATATTTT. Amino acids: CASSAGGSGNTIYF.

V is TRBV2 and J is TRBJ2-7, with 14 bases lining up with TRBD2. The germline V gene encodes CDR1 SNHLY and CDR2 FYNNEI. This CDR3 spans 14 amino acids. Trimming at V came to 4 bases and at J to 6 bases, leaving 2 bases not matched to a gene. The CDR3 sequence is CASSGGLAGGEQYF. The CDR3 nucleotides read TGTGCCAGCAGTGGCGGACTAGCGGGAGGCGAGCAGTACTTC.

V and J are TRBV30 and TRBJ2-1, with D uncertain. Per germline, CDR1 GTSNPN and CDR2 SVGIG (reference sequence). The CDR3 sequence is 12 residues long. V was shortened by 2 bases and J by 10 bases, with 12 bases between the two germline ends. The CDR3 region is CAWSLTETEQFF. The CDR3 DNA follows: TGTGCCTGGAGTCTCACGGAGACCGAGCAGTTCTTC.

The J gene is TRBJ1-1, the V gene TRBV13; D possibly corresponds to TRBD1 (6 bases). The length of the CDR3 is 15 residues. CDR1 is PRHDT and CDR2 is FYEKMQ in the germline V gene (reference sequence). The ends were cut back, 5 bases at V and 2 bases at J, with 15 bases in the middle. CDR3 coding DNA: TGTGCCAGCAGCCTGGACAGATCATCAAACACTGAAGCTTTCTTT. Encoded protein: CASSLDRSSNTEAFF.

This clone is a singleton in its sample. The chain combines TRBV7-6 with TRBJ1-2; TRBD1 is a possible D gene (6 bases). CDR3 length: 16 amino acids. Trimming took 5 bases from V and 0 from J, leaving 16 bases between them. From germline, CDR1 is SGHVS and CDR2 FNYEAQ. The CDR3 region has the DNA TGTGCCAGCAGCGCAAGTCAGGGGTATGCTAACTATGGCTACACCTTC. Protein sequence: CASSASQGYANYGYTF.

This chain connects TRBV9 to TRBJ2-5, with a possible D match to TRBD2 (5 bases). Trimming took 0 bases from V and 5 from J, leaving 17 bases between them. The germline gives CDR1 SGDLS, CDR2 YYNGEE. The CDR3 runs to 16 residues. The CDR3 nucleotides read TGTGCCAGCAGCGTAGGGACTTCCCCCCGTCTGGAGACCCAGTACTTC. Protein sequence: CASSVGTSPRLETQYF.

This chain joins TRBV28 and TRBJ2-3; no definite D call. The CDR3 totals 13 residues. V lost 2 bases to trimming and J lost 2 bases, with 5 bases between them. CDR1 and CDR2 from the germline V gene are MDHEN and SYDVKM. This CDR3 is CASSLTYTDTQYF. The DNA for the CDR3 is TGTGCCAGCAGTTTAACCTACACAGATACGCAGTATTTT.

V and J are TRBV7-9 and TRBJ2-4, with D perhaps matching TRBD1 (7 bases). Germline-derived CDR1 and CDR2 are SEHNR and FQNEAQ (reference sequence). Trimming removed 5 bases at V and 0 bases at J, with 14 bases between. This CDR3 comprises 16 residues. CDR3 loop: CASSAGQQLAKNIQYF. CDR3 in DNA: TGTGCCAGCAGCGCGGGACAGCAACTAGCCAAAAACATTCAGTACTTC.

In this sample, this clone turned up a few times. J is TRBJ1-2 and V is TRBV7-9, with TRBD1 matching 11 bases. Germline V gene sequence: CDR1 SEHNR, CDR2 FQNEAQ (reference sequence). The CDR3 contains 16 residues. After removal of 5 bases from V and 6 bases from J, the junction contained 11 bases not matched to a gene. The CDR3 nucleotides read TGTGCCAGCAGCCCGGGTGGGACAGGGGGAAAGAATGGCTACACCTTC. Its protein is CASSPGGTGGKNGYTF.

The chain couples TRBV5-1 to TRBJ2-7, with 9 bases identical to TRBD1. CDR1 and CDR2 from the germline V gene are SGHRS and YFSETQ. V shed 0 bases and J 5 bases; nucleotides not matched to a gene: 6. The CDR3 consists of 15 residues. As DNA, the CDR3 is TGCGCCAGCAGCTTGGTTGGGACAGGGACCCACGAGCAGTACTTC. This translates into CASSLVGTGTHEQYF.

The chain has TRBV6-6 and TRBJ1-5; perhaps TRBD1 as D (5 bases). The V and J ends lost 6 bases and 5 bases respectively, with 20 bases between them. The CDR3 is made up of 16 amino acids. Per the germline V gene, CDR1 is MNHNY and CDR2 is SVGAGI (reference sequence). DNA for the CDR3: TGTGCCAGCAGCACATCCGGGGGGTCCCTCGATCAGCCCCAGCATTTT. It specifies CASSTSGGSLDQPQHF.

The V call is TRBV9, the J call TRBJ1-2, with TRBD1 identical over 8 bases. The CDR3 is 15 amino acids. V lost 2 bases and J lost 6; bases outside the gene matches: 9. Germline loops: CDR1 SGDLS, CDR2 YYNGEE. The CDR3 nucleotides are TGTGCCAGCAGCGTTAACTCTCAACAGGGGGATGGCTACACCTTC. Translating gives CASSVNSQQGDGYTF.

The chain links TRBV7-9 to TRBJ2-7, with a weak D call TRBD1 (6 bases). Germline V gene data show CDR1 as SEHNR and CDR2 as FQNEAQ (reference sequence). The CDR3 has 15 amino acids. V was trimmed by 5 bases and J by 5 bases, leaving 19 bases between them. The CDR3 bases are TGTGCCAGCAGCCCCATGGTGGGGGCGGCGGACGAGCAGTACTTC. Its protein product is CASSPMVGAADEQYF.

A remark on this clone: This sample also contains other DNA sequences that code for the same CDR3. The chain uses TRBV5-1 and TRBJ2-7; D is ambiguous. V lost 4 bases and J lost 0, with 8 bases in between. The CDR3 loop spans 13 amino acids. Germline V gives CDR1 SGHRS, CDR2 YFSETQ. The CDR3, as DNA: TGCGCCAGCAGCCTTAGGAGCTCCTACGAGCAGTACTTC. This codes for CASSLRSSYEQYF.

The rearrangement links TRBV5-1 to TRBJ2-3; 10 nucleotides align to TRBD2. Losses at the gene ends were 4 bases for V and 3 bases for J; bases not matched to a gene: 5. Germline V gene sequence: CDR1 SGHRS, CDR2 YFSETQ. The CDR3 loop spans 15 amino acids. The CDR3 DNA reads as TGCGCCAGCAGCGTCGGGACTAGCGATACAGATACGCAGTATTTT. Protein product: CASSVGTSDTDTQYF.

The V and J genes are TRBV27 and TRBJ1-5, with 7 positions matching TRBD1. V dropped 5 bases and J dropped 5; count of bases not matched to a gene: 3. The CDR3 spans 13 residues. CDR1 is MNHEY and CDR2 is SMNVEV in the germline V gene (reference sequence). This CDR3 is CASSPGQYQPQHF. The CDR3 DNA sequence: TGTGCCAGCAGTCCGGGACAGTATCAGCCCCAGCATTTT.

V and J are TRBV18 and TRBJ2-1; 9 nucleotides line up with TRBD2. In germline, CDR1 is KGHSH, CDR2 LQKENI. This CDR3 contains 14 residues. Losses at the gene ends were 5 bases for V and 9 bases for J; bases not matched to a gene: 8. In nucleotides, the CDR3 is TGTGCCAGCTCAAAGCGGGGGGCCCCGCCTGAGCAGTTCTTC. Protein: CASSKRGAPPEQFF.

The CDR3 loop reads CASSEYRGLYEQYF. DNA of the CDR3: TGTGCCAGCAGTGAGTACAGGGGGCTCTACGAGCAGTACTTC. The chain employs TRBV6-1 and TRBJ2-7; 9 bases fit TRBD1. CDR1 and CDR2 (germline): MNHNS, SASEGT. The CDR3 has 14 residues. V lost 3 bases and J lost 3; bases outside the gene matches: 3.

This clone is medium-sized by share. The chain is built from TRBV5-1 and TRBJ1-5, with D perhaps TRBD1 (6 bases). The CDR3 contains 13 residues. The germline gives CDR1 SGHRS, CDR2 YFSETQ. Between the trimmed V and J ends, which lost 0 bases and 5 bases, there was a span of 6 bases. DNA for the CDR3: TGCGCCAGCAGCTTGGCAGGGGATCAGCCCCAGCATTTT. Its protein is CASSLAGDQPQHF.

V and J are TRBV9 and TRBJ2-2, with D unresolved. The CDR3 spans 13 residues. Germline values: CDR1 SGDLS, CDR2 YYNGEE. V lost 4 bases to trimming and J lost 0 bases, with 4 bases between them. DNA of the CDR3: TGTGCCAGCAGCACTTCGAACACCGGGGAGCTGTTTTTT. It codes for CASSTSNTGELFF.